This paragraph reports one T cell receptor (beta chain). Germline CDR1 and CDR2: MNHEY and SMNVEV (reference sequence). With 6 bases clipped from V and 3 bases from J, the junction kept 6 bases outside the gene matches. The CDR3 is 15 residues long. This entry comes from a study of OX40 agonist ivuxolimab in advanced cancers. Libraries were prepared by immunoSEQ multiplex PCR; TCRdb keeps only in-frame clonotypes and omits some of them. The data show roughly 50,000 clones, approximately 80% seen once. The TCR originated in an adult with an advanced solid tumor such as melanoma, head and neck, liver or kidney cancer. The sequences come from CD4+ or CD8+ T cells sorted from blood, collected in a trial of the OX40 agonist ivuxolimab. The genes are TRBV27 and TRBJ2-7, with TRBD2 matching 12 bases. The CDR3 loop is CASSPSGRANYEQYF. The CDR3 nucleotides read TGTGCCAGCAGCCCTAGCGGGAGGGCCAACTACGAGCAGTACTTC.